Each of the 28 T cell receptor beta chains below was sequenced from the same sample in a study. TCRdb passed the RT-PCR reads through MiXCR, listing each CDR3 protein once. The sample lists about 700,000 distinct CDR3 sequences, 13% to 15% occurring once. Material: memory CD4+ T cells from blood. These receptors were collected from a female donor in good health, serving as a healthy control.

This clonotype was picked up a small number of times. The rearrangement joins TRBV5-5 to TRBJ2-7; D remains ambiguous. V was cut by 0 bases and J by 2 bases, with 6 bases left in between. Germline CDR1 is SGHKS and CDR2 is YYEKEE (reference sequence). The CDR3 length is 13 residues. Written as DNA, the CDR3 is TGTGCCAGCAGCTTGGAGCCAACCTACGAGCAGTACTTC. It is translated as CASSLEPTYEQYF.

The CDR3 reads CASSPGTYQPQHF. The CDR3 DNA sequence: TGTGCCAGCAGTCCCGGGACCTATCAGCCCCAGCATTTT. This sequence joins TRBV12-3 or TRBV12-4 and TRBJ1-5; tentatively, D is TRBD1 (5 bases). V was pared by 5 bases and J by 5 bases, with 10 bases between. The CDR3 has 13 amino acids.

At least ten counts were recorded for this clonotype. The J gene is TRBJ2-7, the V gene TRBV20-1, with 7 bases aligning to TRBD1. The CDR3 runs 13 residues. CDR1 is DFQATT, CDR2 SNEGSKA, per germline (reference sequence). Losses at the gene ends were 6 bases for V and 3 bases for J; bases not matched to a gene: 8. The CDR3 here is CSADRANHYEQYF. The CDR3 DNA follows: TGCAGTGCCGACAGGGCTAATCACTACGAGCAGTACTTC.

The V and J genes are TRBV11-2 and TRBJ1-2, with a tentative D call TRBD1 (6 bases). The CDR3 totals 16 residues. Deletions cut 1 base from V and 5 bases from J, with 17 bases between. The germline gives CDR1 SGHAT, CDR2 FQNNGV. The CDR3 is CASSLGVDRVRYGYTF. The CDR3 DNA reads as TGTGCCAGCAGCTTAGGTGTGGACAGAGTGCGGTATGGCTACACCTTC.

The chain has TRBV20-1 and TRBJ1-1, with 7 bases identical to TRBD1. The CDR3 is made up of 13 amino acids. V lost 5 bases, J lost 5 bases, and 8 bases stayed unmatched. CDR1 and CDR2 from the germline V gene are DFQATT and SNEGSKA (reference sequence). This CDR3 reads CSALRGQRTEAFF. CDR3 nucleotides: TGCAGTGCTCTGAGGGGGCAGCGGACTGAAGCTTTCTTT.

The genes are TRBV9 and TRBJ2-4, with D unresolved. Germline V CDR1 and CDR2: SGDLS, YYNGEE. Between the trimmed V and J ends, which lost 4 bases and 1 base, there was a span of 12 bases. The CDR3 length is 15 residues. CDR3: CASSPQPAAKNIQYF. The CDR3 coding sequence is TGTGCCAGCAGCCCCCAACCTGCGGCCAAAAACATTCAGTACTTC.

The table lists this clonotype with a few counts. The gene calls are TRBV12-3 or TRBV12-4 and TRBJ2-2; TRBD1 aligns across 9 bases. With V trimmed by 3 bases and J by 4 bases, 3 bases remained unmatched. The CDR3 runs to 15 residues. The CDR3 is CASSFQTGGTGELFF. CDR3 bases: TGTGCCAGCAGTTTTCAGACAGGGGGCACCGGGGAGCTGTTTTTT.

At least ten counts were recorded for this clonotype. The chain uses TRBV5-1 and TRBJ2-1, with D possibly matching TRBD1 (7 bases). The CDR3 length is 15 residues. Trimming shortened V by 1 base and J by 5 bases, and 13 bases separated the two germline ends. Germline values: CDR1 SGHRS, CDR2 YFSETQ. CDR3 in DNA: TGCGCCAGCAGCTTGTCACAGGGGAGGCACAATGAGCAGTTCTTC. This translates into CASSLSQGRHNEQFF.

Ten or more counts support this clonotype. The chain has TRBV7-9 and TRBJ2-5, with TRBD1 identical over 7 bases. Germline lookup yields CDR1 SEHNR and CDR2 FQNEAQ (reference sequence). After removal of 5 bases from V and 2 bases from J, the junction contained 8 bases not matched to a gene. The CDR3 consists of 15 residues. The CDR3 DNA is TGTGCCAGCAGCCCCGCAGGGACAGTGCAAGAGACCCAGTACTTC. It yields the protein CASSPAGTVQETQYF.

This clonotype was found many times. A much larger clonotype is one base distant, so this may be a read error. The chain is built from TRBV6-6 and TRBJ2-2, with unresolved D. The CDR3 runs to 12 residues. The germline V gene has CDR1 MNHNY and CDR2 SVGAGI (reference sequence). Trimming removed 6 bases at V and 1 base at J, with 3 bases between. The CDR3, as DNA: TGTGCCAGCAGCCGGAACACCGGGGAGCTGTTTTTT. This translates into CASSRNTGELFF.

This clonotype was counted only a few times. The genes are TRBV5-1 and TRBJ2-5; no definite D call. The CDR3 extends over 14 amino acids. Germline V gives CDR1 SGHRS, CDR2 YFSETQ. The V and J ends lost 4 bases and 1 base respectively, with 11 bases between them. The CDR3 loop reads CASSTQILQETQYF. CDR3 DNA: TGCGCCAGCAGCACCCAGATTCTCCAAGAGACCCAGTACTTC.

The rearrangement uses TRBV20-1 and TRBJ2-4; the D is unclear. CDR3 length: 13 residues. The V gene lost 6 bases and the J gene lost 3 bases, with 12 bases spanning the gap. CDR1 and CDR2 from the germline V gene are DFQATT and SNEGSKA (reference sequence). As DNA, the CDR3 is TGCAGTGCCCGCCCTAGTGACAAAAACATTCAGTACTTC. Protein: CSARPSDKNIQYF.

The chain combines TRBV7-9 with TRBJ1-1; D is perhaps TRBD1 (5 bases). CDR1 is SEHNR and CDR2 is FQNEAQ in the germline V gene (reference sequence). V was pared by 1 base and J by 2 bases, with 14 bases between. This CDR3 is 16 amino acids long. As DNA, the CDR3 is TGTGCCAGCAGCTTAGTGGGGGGAATCACTAACACTGAAGCTTTCTTT. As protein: CASSLVGGITNTEAFF.

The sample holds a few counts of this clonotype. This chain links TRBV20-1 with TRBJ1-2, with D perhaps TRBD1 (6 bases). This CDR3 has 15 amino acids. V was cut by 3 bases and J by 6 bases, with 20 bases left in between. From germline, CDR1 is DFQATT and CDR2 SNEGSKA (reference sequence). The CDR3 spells CSASGQSAGVHGYTF. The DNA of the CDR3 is TGCAGTGCTAGTGGTCAGTCGGCAGGGGTCCATGGCTACACCTTC.

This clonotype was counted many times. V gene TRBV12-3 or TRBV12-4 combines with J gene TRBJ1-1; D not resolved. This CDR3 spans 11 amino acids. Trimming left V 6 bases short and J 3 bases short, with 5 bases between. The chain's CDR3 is CASRAYTEAFF. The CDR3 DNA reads TGTGCCAGCAGGGCATACACTGAAGCTTTCTTT.

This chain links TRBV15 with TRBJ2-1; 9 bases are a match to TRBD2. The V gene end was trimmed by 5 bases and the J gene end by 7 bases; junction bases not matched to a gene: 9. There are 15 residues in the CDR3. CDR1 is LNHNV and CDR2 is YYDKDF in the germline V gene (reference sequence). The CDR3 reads CATSSRAGGRNEQFF. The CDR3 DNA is TGTGCCACCAGCTCCCGGGCGGGAGGGCGGAATGAGCAGTTCTTC.

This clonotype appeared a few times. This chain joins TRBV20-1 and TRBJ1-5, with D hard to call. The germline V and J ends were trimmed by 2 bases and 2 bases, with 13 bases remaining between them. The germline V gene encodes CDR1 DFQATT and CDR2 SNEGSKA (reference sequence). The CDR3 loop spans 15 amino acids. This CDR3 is CSARLTRGGNQPQHF. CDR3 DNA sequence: TGCAGTGCTAGACTTACTCGGGGAGGCAATCAGCCCCAGCATTTT.

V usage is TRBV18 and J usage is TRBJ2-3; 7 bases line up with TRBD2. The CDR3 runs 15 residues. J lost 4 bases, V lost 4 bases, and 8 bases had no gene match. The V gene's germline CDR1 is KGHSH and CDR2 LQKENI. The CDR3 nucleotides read TGTGCCAGCTCACGGGAGTTGGCGGGAGCAGATACGCAGTATTTT. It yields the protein CASSRELAGADTQYF.

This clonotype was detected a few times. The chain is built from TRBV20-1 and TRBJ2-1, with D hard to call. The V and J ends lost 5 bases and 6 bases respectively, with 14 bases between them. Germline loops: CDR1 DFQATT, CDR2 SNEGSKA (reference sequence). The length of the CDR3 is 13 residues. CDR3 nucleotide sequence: TGCAGTGCTTCGAAGAACAGCGCCAATGAGCAGTTCTTC. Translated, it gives CSASKNSANEQFF.

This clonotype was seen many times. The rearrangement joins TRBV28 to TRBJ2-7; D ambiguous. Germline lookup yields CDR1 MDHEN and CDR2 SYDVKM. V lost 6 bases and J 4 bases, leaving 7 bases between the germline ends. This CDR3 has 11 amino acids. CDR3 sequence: CASSPRYEQYF. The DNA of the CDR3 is TGTGCCAGCAGCCCGAGATACGAGCAGTACTTC.

The CDR3 DNA follows: TGCAGTGCTAGAAAGCGGGAGGGCCCGATAGATACGCAGTATTTT. It is translated as CSARKREGPIDTQYF. This rearrangement joins TRBV20-1 to TRBJ2-3; 10 bases align to TRBD2. The CDR3 has 15 amino acids. The germline CDR1 and CDR2 sequences are DFQATT and SNEGSKA (reference sequence). Trimming at V came to 2 bases and at J to 5 bases, leaving 7 bases not matched to a gene.

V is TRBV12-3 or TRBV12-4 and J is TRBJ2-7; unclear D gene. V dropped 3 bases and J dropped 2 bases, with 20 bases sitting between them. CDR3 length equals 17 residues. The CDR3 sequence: CASSLPNGRGKAYEQYF. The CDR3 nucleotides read TGTGCCAGCAGTTTGCCCAACGGTAGAGGAAAAGCCTACGAGCAGTACTTC.

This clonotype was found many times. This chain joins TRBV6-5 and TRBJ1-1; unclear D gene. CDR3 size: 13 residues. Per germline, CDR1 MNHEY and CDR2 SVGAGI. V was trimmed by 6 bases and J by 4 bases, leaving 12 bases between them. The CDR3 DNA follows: TGTGCCAGCAGAAACCGGGTCGGCACTGAAGCTTTCTTT. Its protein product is CASRNRVGTEAFF.

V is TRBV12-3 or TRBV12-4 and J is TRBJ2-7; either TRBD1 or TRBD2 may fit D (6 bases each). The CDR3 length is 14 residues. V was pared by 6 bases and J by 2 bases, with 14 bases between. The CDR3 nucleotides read TGTGCCAGCAGGTTGTCGGGGGCCACCTACGAGCAGTACTTC. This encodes CASRLSGATYEQYF.

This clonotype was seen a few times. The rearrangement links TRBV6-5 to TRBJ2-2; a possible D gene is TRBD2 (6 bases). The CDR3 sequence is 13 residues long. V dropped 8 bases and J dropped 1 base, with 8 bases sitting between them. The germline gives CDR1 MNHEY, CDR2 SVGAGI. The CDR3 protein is CASRLVNTGELFF. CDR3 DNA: TGTGCCAGCCGACTAGTGAACACCGGGGAGCTGTTTTTT.

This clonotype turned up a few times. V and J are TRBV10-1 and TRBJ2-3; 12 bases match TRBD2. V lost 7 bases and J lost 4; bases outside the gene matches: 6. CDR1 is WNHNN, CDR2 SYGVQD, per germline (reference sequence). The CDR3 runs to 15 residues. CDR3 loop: CASTLTSGSSDTQYF. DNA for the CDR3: TGCGCCAGCACTTTGACTAGCGGGAGTTCAGATACGCAGTATTTT.

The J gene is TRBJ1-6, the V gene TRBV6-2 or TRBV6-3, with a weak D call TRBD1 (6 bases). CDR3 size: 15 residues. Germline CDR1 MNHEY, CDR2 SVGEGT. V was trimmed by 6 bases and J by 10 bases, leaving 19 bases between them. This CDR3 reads CASSNRRGVESPLHF. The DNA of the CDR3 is TGTGCCAGCAGCAATAGGAGGGGGGTTGAGTCACCCCTCCACTTT.

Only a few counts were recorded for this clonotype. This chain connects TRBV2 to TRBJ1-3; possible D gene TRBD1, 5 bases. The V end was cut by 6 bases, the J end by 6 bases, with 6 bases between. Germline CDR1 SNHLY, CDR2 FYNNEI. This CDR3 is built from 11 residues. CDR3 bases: TGTGCCAGCAGACAGGAAAACACCATATATTTT. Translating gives CASRQENTIYF.